Shown below are 18 T cell receptor beta chains from a single sample sequenced in a study of response to subunit inactivated influenza vaccine. TCRdb passed the RT-PCR reads through MiXCR, listing each CDR3 protein once. Of hundreds of thousands of distinct CDR3 sequences in the sample, around 11% were seen once. The data also belong to a second study, concerning T cells expressing NK-cell markers. This second study says: Libraries used 5'RACE template switching adding universal primer site and UMIs.

The sequences come from PBMCs from blood, collected on the day of vaccination. Receptors were obtained from a man in his fifties who received an inactivated influenza vaccine.

There are a few counts of this clonotype. The rearrangement joins TRBV4-1 to TRBJ1-2; the D gene is possibly TRBD1 (5 bases). Germline lookup yields CDR1 MGHRA and CDR2 YSYEKL. Trimming took off 1 base at V and 4 bases at J, with 7 bases between the two ends. The CDR3 covers 13 residues. The CDR3 sequence is CASSQAGRYGYTF. CDR3 sequence (DNA): TGCGCCAGCAGCCAAGCAGGGCGCTATGGCTACACCTTC.

This clonotype was detected only a few times. The chain has TRBV20-1 and TRBJ2-2, with D perhaps TRBD1 or TRBD2 (5 bases each). The CDR3 totals 17 residues. Germline lookup yields CDR1 DFQATT and CDR2 SNEGSKA (reference sequence). The V gene lost 2 bases and the J gene lost 6 bases, with 22 bases spanning the gap. For the CDR3, the DNA is TGCAGTGCTAGATCTCCAAGAATTGATTTGGGGGCCGGGGAGCTGTTTTTT. Its translation: CSARSPRIDLGAGELFF.

This clonotype was counted a few times. This chain connects TRBV2 to TRBJ2-5; TRBD2 is a possible D gene (6 bases). Germline CDR1 reads SNHLY; CDR2 reads FYNNEI. This CDR3 has 15 residues. V was cut by 6 bases and J by 2 bases, with 16 bases left in between. In DNA form, the CDR3 reads TGTGCCAGCAGGGGACTTTTAGCGCGGCAAGAGACCCAGTACTTC. It is translated as CASRGLLARQETQYF.

This clonotype has a count of ten or more. This chain links TRBV20-1 with TRBJ2-1, with D hard to call. CDR3 size: 11 residues. CDR1 and CDR2 (germline): DFQATT, SNEGSKA (reference sequence). V gave up 3 bases and J gave up 10 bases, with 10 bases separating them. CDR3 protein: CSASFGFEQFF. CDR3 in DNA: TGCAGTGCTAGTTTTGGCTTCGAGCAGTTCTTC.

The chain joins TRBV5-5 to TRBJ2-5; D tentatively reads TRBD1 or TRBD2 (5 bases each). The CDR3 totals 15 residues. Trimming took off 3 bases at V and 5 bases at J, with 17 bases between the two ends. Germline-derived CDR1 and CDR2 are SGHKS and YYEKEE (reference sequence). CDR3 protein: CASSSQGTHGETQYF. DNA for the CDR3: TGTGCCAGCAGCTCGCAAGGGACCCACGGGGAGACCCAGTACTTC. Combining the CDR3 with reference TRBV5-5 and TRBJ2-5 gives the whole variable domain DAGVTQSPTHLIKTRGQQVTLRCSPISGHKSVSWYQQVLGQGPQFIFQYYEKEERGRGNFPDRFSARQFPNYSSELNVNALLLGDSALYLCASSSQGTHGETQYFGPGTRLLVL.

This clonotype was counted ten times or more. The chain links TRBV13 to TRBJ2-2; TRBD1 matches at 8 bases. V shed 6 bases and J 6 bases; nucleotides not matched to a gene: 3. CDR1 PRHDT and CDR2 FYEKMQ come from the germline V gene (reference sequence). The CDR3 totals 13 residues. The CDR3 sequence: CASRSRGPGELFF. In DNA form, the CDR3 reads TGTGCCAGCAGATCCAGGGGGCCCGGGGAGCTGTTTTTT.

This clonotype was counted many times. This chain uses TRBV12-3 or TRBV12-4 with TRBJ1-1, with D unresolved. Trimming left V 2 bases short and J 0 bases short, with 10 bases between. The CDR3 runs to 15 residues. In DNA form, the CDR3 reads TGTGCCAGCAGTTTACGTGGGGATATGAACACTGAAGCTTTCTTT. Translation: CASSLRGDMNTEAFF.

This clonotype showed up just a few times. One end of the junction varies from germline; a read error may be responsible. This chain connects TRBV7-8 to TRBJ1-5, with 9 bases that match TRBD1. The CDR3 runs 14 residues. Germline lookup yields CDR1 SGHVS and CDR2 FQNEAQ. CDR3 sequence reads: CASSRGQGGLPEHF. The CDR3 nucleotides are TGTGCCAGCAGCCGGGGACAGGGAGGACTGCCCGAGCATTTT. The whole variable domain, filled in from reference TRBV7-8 and TRBJ1-5, reads GAGVSQSPRYKVAKRGQDVALRCDPISGHVSLFWYQQALGQGPEFLTYFQNEAQLDKSGLPSDRFFAERPEGSVSTLKIQRTQQEDSAVYLCASSRGQGGLPEHFGDGTRLSIL.

The sample holds a few counts of this clonotype. The CDR3 DNA follows: TGCAGTGCTAGAGATGCGACAGGATCTGGAAACACCATATATTTT. This sequence encodes CSARDATGSGNTIYF. The chain joins TRBV20-1 to TRBJ1-3; a possible D gene is TRBD1 (6 bases). Germline V gives CDR1 DFQATT, CDR2 SNEGSKA (reference sequence). The CDR3 loop spans 15 amino acids. The V end lost 0 bases, the J end lost 1 base, and 10 bases lay between the germline ends.

The chain is built from TRBV7-2 and TRBJ1-2, with TRBD1 as a possible D gene (5 bases). Germline V CDR1 and CDR2: SGHTA, FQGNSA. The V gene lost 8 bases and the J gene lost 5 bases, with 15 bases spanning the gap. The CDR3 consists of 13 residues. The CDR3, as DNA: TGTGCCAGCGGGCCGTCAGGGTCGTATGGCTACACCTTC. Protein sequence: CASGPSGSYGYTF. The complete variable domain, with remaining parts taken from reference TRBV7-2 and TRBJ1-2, reads GAGVSQSPSNKVTEKGKDVELRCDPISGHTALYWYRQSLGQGLEFLIYFQGNSAPDKSGLPSDRFSAERTGGSVSTLTIQRTQQEDSAVYLCASGPSGSYGYTFGSGTRLTVV.

The V call is TRBV7-7, the J call TRBJ2-2; D may be TRBD1 or TRBD2 (6 bases each). Germline V lookup: CDR1 SSHAT, CDR2 FNYEAQ (reference sequence). Trimming shortened V by 5 bases and J by 7 bases, and 14 bases separated the two germline ends. The CDR3 is 14 amino acids. As DNA, the CDR3 is TGTGCCAGCAGCGCCGGAGGAGGGGGCGGGGAGCTGTTTTTT. It encodes CASSAGGGGGELFF.

A few counts support this clonotype. This chain uses TRBV20-1 with TRBJ2-2; 10 nucleotides match TRBD1. The length of the CDR3 is 18 residues. Germline loops: CDR1 DFQATT, CDR2 SNEGSKA (reference sequence). After removal of 5 bases from V and 6 bases from J, the junction contained 18 bases not matched to a gene. The CDR3 DNA reads TGCAGTGCTCCCCGGACAGGGGGGATACAATTGGCGGCCGGGGAGCTGTTTTTT. Protein sequence: CSAPRTGGIQLAAGELFF.

This clonotype was counted between two and nine times. V usage is TRBV28 and J usage is TRBJ1-4; no clear D. The CDR3 loop spans 11 amino acids. Looked up from germline, CDR1 is MDHEN and CDR2 is SYDVKM. V lost 7 bases and J 8 bases, leaving 8 bases between the germline ends. The CDR3 DNA reads as TGTGCCAGCAAGATAAGGGAAAAACTGTTTTTT. Its translation is CASKIREKLFF.

The CDR3 DNA sequence: TGTGCCAGCAGTTTCTTACTGGGACAGGGGGGCACAGATACGCAGTATTTT. The encoded protein is CASSFLLGQGGTDTQYF. The rearrangement links TRBV12-3 or TRBV12-4 to TRBJ2-3, with 11 bases fitting TRBD1. V trimming: 3 bases; J trimming: 1 base; junction bases outside the gene matches: 6. The CDR3 covers 17 residues.

The table lists this clonotype with a few counts. This chain connects TRBV4-1 to TRBJ2-6; D is uncertain. There are 14 residues in the CDR3. CDR1 and CDR2 from the germline V gene are MGHRA and YSYEKL. Between the trimmed V and J ends, which lost 1 base and 3 bases, there was a span of 4 bases. CDR3 nucleotide sequence: TGCGCCAGCAGCCAAGCCCTTGGGGCCAACGTCCTGACTTTC. The encoded protein is CASSQALGANVLTF.

The chain recombines TRBV6-2 or TRBV6-3 with TRBJ2-3; D may be TRBD1 or TRBD2 (5 bases each). Trimming stripped 6 bases from V and 9 bases from J, with 10 bases between. In germline, CDR1 is MNHEY, CDR2 SVGEGT. The CDR3 contains 11 residues. CDR3 region: CASSHRDTQYF. CDR3 bases: TGTGCCAGCAGCCACCGGGACACGCAGTATTTT.

This clonotype has at least ten counts. This chain connects TRBV12-3 or TRBV12-4 to TRBJ2-7; perhaps TRBD1 as D (5 bases). This CDR3 is built from 15 residues. Trimming took 3 bases from V and 0 from J, leaving 12 bases between them. In nucleotides, the CDR3 is TGTGCCAGCAGTTTCACGGACACGTTCTCCTACGAGCAGTACTTC. It translates to CASSFTDTFSYEQYF.

In its sample, this clonotype was seen a few times. As DNA, the CDR3 is TGTGCCAGCTCACCAGTCAGGGGCCACGAGCAGTACTTC. Encoded protein: CASSPVRGHEQYF. This chain uses TRBV18 with TRBJ2-7; tentative D call: TRBD1 (6 bases). The CDR3 runs to 13 residues. The germline V gene encodes CDR1 KGHSH and CDR2 LQKENI. V lost 2 bases and J lost 5, with 10 bases in between.